The rows below give T cell receptor beta chains drawn from one sample of a study of CD8 T cells in ankylosing spondylitis. MiXCR, run by TCRdb on the 5' RACE reads, gives a single entry per CDR3 protein. In the table there are 200,000 to 250,000 distinct CDR3 sequences, roughly 24% of which are singletons. The sample taken for sequencing was blood, either unsorted or a sorted T cell fraction (not recorded which). The receptors derive from a male donor with ankylosing spondylitis or in good health (not recorded which). CDR3s include the opening cysteine and the closing phenylalanine or tryptophan. D genes are given only for firm matches. Some rows mark clone size as missing; the rest say once, few, many or name a class of expanded clone.

TRBJ2-1	NA	NA	TRBV5-5	CASSLVAAGSAGYNEQFF	TGTGCCAGCAGCTTGGTCGCCGCAGGGTCCGCAGGGTACAATGAGCAGTTCTTC
TRBJ2-4	NA	NA	TRBV5-1	CASSLGPNSIGTKNIQYF	TGCGCCAGCAGCTTGGGGCCAAACTCTATTGGGACCAAAAACATTCAGTACTTC
TRBJ2-5	NA	TRBD2	TRBV11-2	CASSSGLATQETQYF	TGTGCCAGCAGCTCGGGACTAGCAACCCAAGAGACCCAGTACTTC
TRBJ2-1	NA	TRBD2	TRBV20-1	CSAPEGLAGESEQFF	TGCAGTGCCCCGGAGGGCCTAGCGGGAGAGAGTGAGCAGTTCTTC
TRBJ1-6	few	NA	TRBV12-3/TRBV12-4	CASSLHGSPLHF	TGTGCCAGCAGTTTACATGGTTCACCCCTCCACTTT
TRBJ1-1	many	NA	TRBV29-1	CSVARGAEAFF	TGCAGCGTTGCGCGGGGTGCTGAAGCTTTCTTT
TRBJ2-2	few	NA	TRBV9	CASSVDSNTGELFF	TGTGCCAGCAGCGTAGACTCGAACACCGGGGAGCTGTTTTTT
TRBJ2-1	many	NA	TRBV29-1	CSVEDRIRIFENEQFF	TGCAGCGTTGAAGATCGGATTAGGATTTTTGAGAATGAGCAGTTCTTC
TRBJ1-2	many	TRBD1	TRBV10-3	CAITEAGGNYGYTF	TGTGCCATCACTGAGGCAGGGGGTAACTATGGCTACACCTTC
TRBJ2-1	many	TRBD1	TRBV11-2	CASSPFSGTGGINEQFF	TGTGCCAGCAGTCCTTTCTCCGGGACAGGGGGTATCAATGAGCAGTTCTTC
TRBJ2-1	NA	TRBD1	TRBV20-1	CSASGTGVIYNEQFF	TGCAGTGCTAGTGGGACAGGGGTTATTTACAATGAGCAGTTCTTC
TRBJ2-3	many	NA	TRBV10-3	CATKRGLDTDTQYF	TGTGCCACCAAACGGGGGCTGGACACAGATACGCAGTATTTT
TRBJ2-2	many	TRBD2	TRBV4-1	CASSPLGLAGKNTGELFF	TGCGCCAGCAGCCCCCTGGGACTAGCGGGAAAGAACACCGGGGAGCTGTTTTTT
TRBJ2-7	many	TRBD2	TRBV7-9	CASSSGLVGNYEQYF	TGTGCCAGCAGCTCAGGACTAGTAGGCAACTACGAGCAGTACTTC
TRBJ2-7	many	TRBD2	TRBV25-1	CASRSGGSYEQYF	TGTGCCAGCAGGAGCGGGGGCTCCTACGAGCAGTACTTC
TRBJ2-7	many	NA	TRBV6-2/TRBV6-3	CASSRTYEQYF	TGTGCCAGCAGTCGTACCTACGAGCAGTACTTC
TRBJ1-5	NA	TRBD1	TRBV29-1	CSVSMDRENQPQHF	TGCAGCGTGTCGATGGACAGGGAAAATCAGCCCCAGCATTTT
TRBJ2-6	few	TRBD1	TRBV3-1	CASSDTGVRSGANVLTF	TGTGCCAGCAGCGACACAGGGGTCCGCTCTGGGGCCAACGTCCTGACTTTC
TRBJ2-6	few	TRBD2	TRBV23-1	CASSPAGLAGYPAFSGANVLTF	TGCGCCAGCAGCCCCGCGGGACTAGCGGGATACCCGGCGTTCTCTGGGGCCAACGTCCTGACTTTC
TRBJ2-2	many	NA	TRBV25-1	CASSEVGGLNTGELFF	TGTGCCAGCAGTGAAGTTGGGGGTCTGAACACCGGGGAGCTGTTTTTT
TRBJ2-5	NA	TRBD1	TRBV20-1	CSARPRTGQETQYF	TGCAGTGCTAGACCCCGGACAGGTCAAGAGACCCAGTACTTC
TRBJ2-5	few	NA	TRBV7-3	CASSRTGKETQYF	TGTGCCAGCAGCCGGACCGGGAAAGAGACCCAGTACTTC
TRBJ2-2	NA	TRBD2	TRBV29-1	CSAAGVGITGELFF	TGCAGCGCCGCGGGGGTCGGAATCACCGGGGAGCTGTTTTTT
TRBJ2-1	many	TRBD2	TRBV20-1	CSAFFSGRDEQFF	TGCAGTGCGTTCTTTAGCGGGAGAGATGAGCAGTTCTTC
TRBJ2-7	many	NA	TRBV6-2/TRBV6-3	CASSYSSPGANEQYF	TGTGCCAGCAGTTACTCGAGTCCGGGGGCGAACGAGCAGTACTTC
TRBJ2-7	many	TRBD2	TRBV5-1	CASSKLTSGSGEQYF	TGCGCCAGCAGCAAACTGACTAGCGGGAGTGGCGAGCAGTACTTC
TRBJ1-6	many	NA	TRBV11-1	CASSLDGEISPLHF	TGTGCCAGCAGCTTAGACGGAGAGATCTCACCCCTCCACTTT
TRBJ1-2	NA	NA	TRBV5-1	CASSPTGVVGYGYTF	TGCGCCAGCAGCCCGACGGGGGTCGTTGGCTATGGCTACACCTTC
TRBJ2-7	NA	NA	TRBV29-1	CSVVKNGRSLRQQYF	TGCAGCGTTGTGAAGAATGGCCGATCATTGAGGCAGCAGTACTTC
TRBJ2-7	many	TRBD1	TRBV20-1	CSASKLRGQVIEQYF	TGCAGTGCCAGCAAACTAAGGGGACAGGTAATCGAGCAGTACTTC
TRBJ2-1	few	TRBD2	TRBV6-1	CASRKLAGGPGNEQFF	TGTGCCAGCAGGAAACTAGCGGGAGGGCCCGGCAATGAGCAGTTCTTC
TRBJ1-2	NA	TRBD1	TRBV4-1	CASSQTGTANYGYTF	TGCGCCAGCAGCCAGACCGGGACAGCTAACTATGGCTACACCTTC
TRBJ2-7	many	TRBD1	TRBV5-5	CASSPRPGQLYEQYF	TGTGCCAGCAGCCCTAGACCGGGACAGCTCTACGAGCAGTACTTC
TRBJ1-5	NA	TRBD1	TRBV24-1	CATSDPTGDSNQPQHF	TGTGCCACCAGTGACCCGACAGGGGATAGCAATCAGCCCCAGCATTTT
TRBJ2-7	many	NA	TRBV9	CASSVGSGTSYEQYF	TGTGCCAGCAGCGTAGGTTCAGGAACCTCCTACGAGCAGTACTTC
TRBJ2-6	NA	TRBD1	TRBV20-1	CSAAMTGGSSGANVLTF	TGCAGTGCTGCGATGACAGGGGGTAGCTCTGGGGCCAACGTCCTGACTTTC
TRBJ1-1	once	NA	TRBV4-2	CASSQYQANTEAFF	TGTGCCAGCAGCCAATATCAGGCGAACACTGAAGCTTTCTTT
TRBJ1-2	many	TRBD1	TRBV5-8	CASSRGQEGYGYTF	TGTGCCAGCAGCAGGGGACAGGAAGGCTATGGCTACACCTTC
TRBJ1-2	NA	NA	TRBV6-1	CASSVQGVNYGYTF	TGTGCCAGCAGTGTACAGGGAGTTAACTATGGCTACACCTTC
TRBJ2-1	NA	NA	TRBV20-1	CSAPRPGRAINEQFF	TGCAGTGCCCCCCGTCCTGGGCGGGCGATTAATGAGCAGTTCTTC
TRBJ2-1	many	TRBD2	TRBV12-3/TRBV12-4	CASILGRGVTYNEQFF	TGTGCCAGCATCCTCGGGAGGGGGGTTACCTACAATGAGCAGTTCTTC
TRBJ1-3	NA	NA	TRBV7-9	CASSFQTSGNTIYF	TGTGCCAGCAGCTTCCAGACCTCTGGAAACACCATATATTTT
TRBJ1-4	NA	NA	TRBV20-1	CSAPDLNEKLFF	TGCAGTGCTCCGGACCTGAATGAAAAACTGTTTTTT
TRBJ2-1	many	TRBD2	TRBV12-3/TRBV12-4	CASSLSLAGVNEQFF	TGTGCCAGCAGTTTGTCGCTAGCGGGCGTCAATGAGCAGTTCTTC
TRBJ2-7	many	TRBD1	TRBV5-1	CASSRDRDTYEQYF	TGCGCCAGCAGCCGGGACAGGGATACCTACGAGCAGTACTTC
TRBJ2-1	many	NA	TRBV5-1	CASRPGAGNEQFF	TGCGCCAGCAGACCGGGAGCGGGCAATGAGCAGTTCTTC
TRBJ1-5	NA	TRBD1	TRBV5-1	CASSSGTGDSNQPQHF	TGCGCCAGCAGCTCCGGGACAGGGGATAGCAATCAGCCCCAGCATTTT
TRBJ1-6	NA	NA	TRBV6-1	CASSSFEGTSPLHF	TGTGCCAGCAGCTCCTTTGAGGGCACATCACCCCTCCACTTT
TRBJ1-2	once	NA	TRBV5-1	CASSLVSGDNYGYTF	TGCGCCAGCAGCTTGGTATCAGGGGATAACTATGGCTACACCTTC
TRBJ2-2	many	TRBD2	TRBV12-5	CASGRRSGSPGGELFF	TGTGCTAGTGGTCGAAGAAGCGGGAGTCCCGGCGGGGAGCTGTTTTTT
TRBJ2-1	NA	TRBD1	TRBV9	CASSVEDRGRSHINEQFF	TGTGCCAGCAGCGTAGAGGACAGGGGGCGTTCTCACATCAATGAGCAGTTCTTC
TRBJ1-4	NA	NA	TRBV25-1	CASSGEGANEKLFF	TGTGCCAGCAGTGGGGAGGGTGCTAATGAAAAACTGTTTTTT
TRBJ2-3	few	TRBD2	TRBV20-1	CSATGTSVRRTDTQYF	TGCAGTGCCACTGGGACTAGCGTGCGACGCACAGATACGCAGTATTTT
TRBJ2-1	few	TRBD2	TRBV20-1	CSARVGGSYNEQFF	TGCAGTGCAAGGGTGGGAGGGTCCTACAATGAGCAGTTCTTC
TRBJ2-7	NA	TRBD1	TRBV5-1	CASSLEGQGPYEQYF	TGCGCCAGCAGCCTGGAGGGACAGGGGCCCTACGAGCAGTACTTC